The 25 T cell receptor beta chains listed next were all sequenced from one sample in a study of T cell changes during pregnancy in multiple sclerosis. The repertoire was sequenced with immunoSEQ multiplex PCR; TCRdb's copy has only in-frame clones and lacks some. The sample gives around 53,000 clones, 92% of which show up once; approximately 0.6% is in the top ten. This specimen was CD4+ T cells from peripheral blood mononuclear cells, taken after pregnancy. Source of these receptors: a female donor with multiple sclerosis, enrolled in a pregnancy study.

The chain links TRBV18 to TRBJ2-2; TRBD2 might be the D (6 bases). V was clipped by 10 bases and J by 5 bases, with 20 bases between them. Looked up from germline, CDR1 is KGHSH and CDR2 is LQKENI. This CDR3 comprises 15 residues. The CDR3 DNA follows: TGTGCCACCCAGGTCGGAGTAGGAGGGACCGGGGAGCTGTTTTTT. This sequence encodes CATQVGVGGTGELFF. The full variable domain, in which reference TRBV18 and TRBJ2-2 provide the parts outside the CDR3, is NAGVMQNPRHLVRRRGQEARLRCSPMKGHSHVYWYRQLPEEGLKFMVYLQKENIIDESGMPKERFSAEFPKEGPSILRIQQVVRGDSAAYFCATQVGVGGTGELFFGEGSRLTVL.

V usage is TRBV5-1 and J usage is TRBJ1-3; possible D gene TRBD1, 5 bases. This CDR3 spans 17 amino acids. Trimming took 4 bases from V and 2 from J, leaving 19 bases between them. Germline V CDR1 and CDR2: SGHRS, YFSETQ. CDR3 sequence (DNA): TGCGCCAGCAGCAAGTCACCCGGGACTTCCCCTGGAAACACCATATATTTT. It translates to CASSKSPGTSPGNTIYF.

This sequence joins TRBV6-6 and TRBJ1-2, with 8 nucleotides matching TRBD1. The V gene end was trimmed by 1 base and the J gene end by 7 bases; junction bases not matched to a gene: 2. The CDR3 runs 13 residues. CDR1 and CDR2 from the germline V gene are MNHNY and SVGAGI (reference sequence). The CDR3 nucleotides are TGTGCCAGCAGTTACTTAACAGGGGGTGGCTACACCTTC. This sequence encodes CASSYLTGGGYTF.

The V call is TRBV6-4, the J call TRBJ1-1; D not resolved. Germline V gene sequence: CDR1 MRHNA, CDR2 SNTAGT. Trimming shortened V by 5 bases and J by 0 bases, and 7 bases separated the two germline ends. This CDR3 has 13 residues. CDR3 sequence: CASSMFMNTEAFF. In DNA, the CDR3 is TGTGCCAGCAGTATGTTTATGAACACTGAAGCTTTCTTT.

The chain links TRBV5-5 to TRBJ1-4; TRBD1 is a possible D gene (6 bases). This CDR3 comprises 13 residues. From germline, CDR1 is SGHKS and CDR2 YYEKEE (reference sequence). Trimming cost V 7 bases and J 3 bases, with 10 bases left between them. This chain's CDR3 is CASSGQSNEKLFF. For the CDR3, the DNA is TGTGCCAGCTCCGGACAGTCTAATGAAAAACTGTTTTTT. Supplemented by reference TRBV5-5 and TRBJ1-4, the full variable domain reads DAGVTQSPTHLIKTRGQQVTLRCSPISGHKSVSWYQQVLGQGPQFIFQYYEKEERGRGNFPDRFSARQFPNYSSELNVNALLLGDSALYLCASSGQSNEKLFFGSGTQLSVL.

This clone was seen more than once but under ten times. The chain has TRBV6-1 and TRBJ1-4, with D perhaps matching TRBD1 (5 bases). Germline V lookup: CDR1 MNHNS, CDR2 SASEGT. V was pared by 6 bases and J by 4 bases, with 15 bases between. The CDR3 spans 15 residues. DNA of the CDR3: TGTGCCAGCAGGGCCTCGACAGTTGTTAATGAAAAACTGTTTTTT. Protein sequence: CASRASTVVNEKLFF.

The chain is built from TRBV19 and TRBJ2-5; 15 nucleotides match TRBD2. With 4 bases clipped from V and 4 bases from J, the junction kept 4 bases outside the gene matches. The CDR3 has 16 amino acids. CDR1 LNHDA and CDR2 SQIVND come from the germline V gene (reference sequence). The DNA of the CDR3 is TGTGCCAGTAGTACCCCGGGACTAGCGGGGGGAGAGACCCAGTACTTC. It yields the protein CASSTPGLAGGETQYF.

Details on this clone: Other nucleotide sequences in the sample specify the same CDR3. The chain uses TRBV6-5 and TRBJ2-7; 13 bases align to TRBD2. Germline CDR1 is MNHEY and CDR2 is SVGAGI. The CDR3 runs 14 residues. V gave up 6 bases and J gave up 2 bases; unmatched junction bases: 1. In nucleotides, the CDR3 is TGTGCCAGCAGAACTAGCGGGGGGGCCTACGAGCAGTACTTC. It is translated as CASRTSGGAYEQYF.

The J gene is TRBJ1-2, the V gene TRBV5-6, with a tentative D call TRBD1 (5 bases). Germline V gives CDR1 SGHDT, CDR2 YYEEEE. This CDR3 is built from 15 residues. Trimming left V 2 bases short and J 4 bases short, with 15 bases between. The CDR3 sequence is CASSLGVKSSYGYTF. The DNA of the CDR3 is TGTGCCAGCAGCTTAGGGGTGAAGTCTTCCTATGGCTACACCTTC.

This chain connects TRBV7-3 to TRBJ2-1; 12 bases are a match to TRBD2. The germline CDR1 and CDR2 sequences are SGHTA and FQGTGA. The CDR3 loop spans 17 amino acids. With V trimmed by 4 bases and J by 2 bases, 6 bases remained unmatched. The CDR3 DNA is TGTGCCAGCAGCTCAAGGACTAGCGGGGTAACCTACAATGAGCAGTTCTTC. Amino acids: CASSSRTSGVTYNEQFF.

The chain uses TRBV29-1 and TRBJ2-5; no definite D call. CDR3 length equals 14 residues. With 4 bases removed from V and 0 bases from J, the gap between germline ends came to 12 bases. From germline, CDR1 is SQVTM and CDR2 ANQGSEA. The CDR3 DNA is TGCAGCGTTGGACTCCGACTGAACCAAGAGACCCAGTACTTC. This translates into CSVGLRLNQETQYF.

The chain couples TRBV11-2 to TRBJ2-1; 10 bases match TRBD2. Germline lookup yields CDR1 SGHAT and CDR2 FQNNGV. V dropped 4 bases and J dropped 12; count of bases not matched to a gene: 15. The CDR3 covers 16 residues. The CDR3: CASSSSLAGGQYGQFF. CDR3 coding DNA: TGTGCCAGCAGCTCTTCCTTAGCGGGGGGCCAGTATGGGCAGTTCTTC.

CDR3 protein: CSVEGGSGTDTQYF. The CDR3 DNA follows: TGCAGCGTTGAGGGGGGGTCTGGCACAGATACGCAGTATTTT. The chain carries TRBV29-1 and TRBJ2-3; 7 nucleotides line up with TRBD2. V was clipped by 3 bases and J by 1 base; unmatched bases: 4. CDR1 and CDR2 (germline): SQVTM, ANQGSEA. The CDR3 length is 14 residues.

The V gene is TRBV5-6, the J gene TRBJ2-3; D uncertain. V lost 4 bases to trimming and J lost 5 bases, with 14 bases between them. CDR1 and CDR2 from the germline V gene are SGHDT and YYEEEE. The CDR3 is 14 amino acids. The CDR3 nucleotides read TGTGCCAGCAGCCCGGGTCCGACCCGAGATACGCAGTATTTT. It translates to CASSPGPTRDTQYF.

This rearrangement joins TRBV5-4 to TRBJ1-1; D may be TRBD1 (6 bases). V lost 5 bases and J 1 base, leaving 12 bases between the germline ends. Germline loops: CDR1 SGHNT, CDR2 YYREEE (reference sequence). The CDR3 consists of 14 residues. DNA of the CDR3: TGTGCCAGCAGGGGACAAACCGAGAACACTGAAGCTTTCTTT. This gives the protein CASRGQTENTEAFF.

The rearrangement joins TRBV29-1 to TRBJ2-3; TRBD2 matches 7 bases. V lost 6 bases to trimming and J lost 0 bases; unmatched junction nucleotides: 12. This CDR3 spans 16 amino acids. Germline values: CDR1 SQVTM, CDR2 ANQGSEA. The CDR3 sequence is CSVLGRTRGSTDTQYF. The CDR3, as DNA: TGCAGCGTGTTGGGAAGGACTAGAGGGAGCACAGATACGCAGTATTTT.

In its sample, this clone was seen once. The CDR3 bases are TGTGCCAGCAGCACTAGGACAGGGACAAACACTGAAGCTTTCTTT. It translates to CASSTRTGTNTEAFF. The chain couples TRBV5-5 to TRBJ1-1; 8 nucleotides line up with TRBD1. CDR3 length: 15 amino acids. V lost 4 bases to trimming and J lost 2 bases; unmatched junction nucleotides: 7. CDR1 SGHKS and CDR2 YYEKEE come from the germline V gene (reference sequence).

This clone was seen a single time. The CDR3, as DNA: TGTGCCAGCAGCTACGGACAGAACTCTGGAAACACCATATATTTT. This encodes CASSYGQNSGNTIYF. The chain combines TRBV5-5 with TRBJ1-3, with D perhaps matching TRBD1 (6 bases). Trimming took off 3 bases at V and 0 bases at J, with 10 bases between the two ends. The CDR3 is 15 amino acids. Germline loops: CDR1 SGHKS, CDR2 YYEKEE (reference sequence).

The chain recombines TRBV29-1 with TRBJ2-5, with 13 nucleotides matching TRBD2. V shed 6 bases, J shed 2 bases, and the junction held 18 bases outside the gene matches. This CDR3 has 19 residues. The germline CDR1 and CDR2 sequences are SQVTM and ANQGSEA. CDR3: CSVDSRLAGGPETQETQYF. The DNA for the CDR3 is TGCAGCGTAGACTCTAGACTAGCGGGGGGCCCCGAGACTCAAGAGACCCAGTACTTC.

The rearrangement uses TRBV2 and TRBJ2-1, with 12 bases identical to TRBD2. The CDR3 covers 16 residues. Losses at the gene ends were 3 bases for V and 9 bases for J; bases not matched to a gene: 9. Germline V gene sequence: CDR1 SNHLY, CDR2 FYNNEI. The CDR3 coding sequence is TGTGCCAGCAGTGATGCACTAGCGGGGGGCTTTGGTGAGCAGTTCTTC. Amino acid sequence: CASSDALAGGFGEQFF. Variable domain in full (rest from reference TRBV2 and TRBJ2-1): EPEVTQTPSHQVTQMGQEVILRCVPISNHLYFYWYRQILGQKVEFLVSFYNNEISEKSEIFDDQFSVERPDGSNFTLKIRSTKLEDSAMYFCASSDALAGGFGEQFFGPGTRLTVL.

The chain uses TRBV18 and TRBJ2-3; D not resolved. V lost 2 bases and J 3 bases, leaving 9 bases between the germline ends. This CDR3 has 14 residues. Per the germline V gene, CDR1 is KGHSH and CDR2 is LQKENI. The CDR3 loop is CASSPLPGTDTQYF. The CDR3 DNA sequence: TGTGCCAGCTCACCATTGCCCGGGACAGATACGCAGTATTTT.

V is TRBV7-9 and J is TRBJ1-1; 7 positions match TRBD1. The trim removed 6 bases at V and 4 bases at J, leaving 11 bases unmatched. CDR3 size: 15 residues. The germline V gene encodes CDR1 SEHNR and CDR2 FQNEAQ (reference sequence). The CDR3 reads CASSPGGGRFTEAFF. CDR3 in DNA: TGTGCCAGCAGTCCCGGAGGGGGCAGGTTCACTGAAGCTTTCTTT.

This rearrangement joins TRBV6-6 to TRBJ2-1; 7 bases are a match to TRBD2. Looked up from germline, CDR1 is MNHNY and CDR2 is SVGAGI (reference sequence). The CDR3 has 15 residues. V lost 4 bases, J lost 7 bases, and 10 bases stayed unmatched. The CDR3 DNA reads TGTGCCAGCAGTTCCCCGGGGGGTAAATCAAATGAGCAGTTCTTC. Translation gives CASSSPGGKSNEQFF.

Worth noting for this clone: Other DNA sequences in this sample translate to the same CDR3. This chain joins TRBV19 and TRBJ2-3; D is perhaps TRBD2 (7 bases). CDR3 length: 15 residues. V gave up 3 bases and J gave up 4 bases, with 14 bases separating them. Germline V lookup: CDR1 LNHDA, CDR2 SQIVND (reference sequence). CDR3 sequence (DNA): TGTGCCAGTAGTATTGCGGGGGCAGGGGCAGATACGCAGTATTTT. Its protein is CASSIAGAGADTQYF.

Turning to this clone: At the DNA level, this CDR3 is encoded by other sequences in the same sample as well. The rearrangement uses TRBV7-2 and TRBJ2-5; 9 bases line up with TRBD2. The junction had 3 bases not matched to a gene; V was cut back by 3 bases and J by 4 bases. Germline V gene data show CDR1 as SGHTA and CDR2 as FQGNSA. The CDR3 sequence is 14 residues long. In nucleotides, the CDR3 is TGTGCCAGCAGCTTCGGCGGGGGGGGAGAGACCCAGTACTTC. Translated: CASSFGGGGETQYF.